A single sample is the source of the 18 T cell receptor beta chains below, sequenced in a study of tumor and adjacent non-tumor tissue in lung cancer. This sample's RNA came from whole unsorted tissue. The library came from three nested PCR rounds adapted from ARM-PCR protocols. TCRdb called the multiplex PCR reads again in MiXCR, with one record for every CDR3 protein. The table shows around 200,000 distinct CDR3 sequences, with around 71% occurring only once. Sequencing input: lung tumor tissue. Receptors were obtained from a man in his fifties or sixties with non-small cell lung cancer.

This chain links TRBV12-3 or TRBV12-4 with TRBJ1-1; no clear D gene. V was pared by 7 bases and J by 8 bases, with 20 bases between. The CDR3 totals 14 residues. The DNA of the CDR3 is TGTGCCAGCACTTTTCTCAGCGCTGAGGAGGAAGCTTTCTTT. The encoded protein is CASTFLSAEEEAFF.

This clonotype was observed once. This may come from a read error, since a much larger clone is one base off. The chain is built from TRBV10-1 and TRBJ1-1; D is ambiguous. From germline, CDR1 is WNHNN and CDR2 SYGVQD (reference sequence). The CDR3 has 16 amino acids. V lost 4 bases, J lost 0 bases, and 15 bases lay in between. The CDR3 sequence: CASSVSKATVNTEAFF. The CDR3 DNA is TGCGCCAGCAGTGTGTCAAAGGCCACCGTGAACACTGAAGCTTTCTTT.

As to this clonotype: A read error may account for a junction end that differs from germline. This chain links TRBV5-1 with TRBJ1-6; the D is unclear. Germline-derived CDR1 and CDR2 are SGHRS and YFSETQ. This CDR3 is built from 13 residues. The CDR3: CASSVSYNSSLHF. The CDR3, as DNA: TGCGCCAGCAGCGTGTCCTATAATTCATCCCTCCACTTT.

In the case of this clonotype: This may be a read error: a much more frequent sequence differs by one nucleotide. The chain is built from TRBV20-1 and TRBJ2-2, with a possible D match to TRBD1 (5 bases). V was pared by 1 base and J by 8 bases, with 17 bases between. CDR1 DFQATT and CDR2 SNEGSKA come from the germline V gene (reference sequence). The CDR3 has 15 residues. CDR3 sequence (DNA): TGCAGTGCTAGAGCCTCCGACAGAGGTCATGGGGAGCTGTTTTTT. It yields the protein CSARASDRGHGELFF.

Worth noting for this clonotype: A much bigger clone sits one base away, suggesting this may be a read error. V gene TRBV20-1 combines with J gene TRBJ2-1, with D perhaps TRBD1 or TRBD2 (6 bases each). The V end was cut by 2 bases, the J end by 5 bases, with 16 bases between. The V gene's germline CDR1 is DFQATT and CDR2 SNEGSKA (reference sequence). CDR3 length equals 15 residues. CDR3 protein: CSARCGTQLNNEQFF. DNA for the CDR3: TGCAGTGCTAGATGCGGGACACAGCTAAACAATGAGCAGTTCTTC.

This chain's CDR3 is CASNRGSAPHNEQFF. The CDR3 DNA is TGCGCCAGCAACAGAGGCAGCGCGCCCCACAATGAGCAGTTCTTC. The genes are TRBV5-1 and TRBJ2-1, with D unclear. There are 15 residues in the CDR3. The V and J ends lost 6 bases and 5 bases respectively, with 18 bases between them. Germline lookup yields CDR1 SGHRS and CDR2 YFSETQ. Full variable domain (remainder filled in from reference TRBV5-1 and TRBJ2-1): KAGVTQTPRYLIKTRGQQVTLSCSPISGHRSVSWYQQTPGQGLQFLFEYFSETQRNKGNFPGRFSGRQFSNSRSEMNVSTLELGDSALYLCASNRGSAPHNEQFFGPGTRLTVL.

This chain connects TRBV12-3 or TRBV12-4 to TRBJ1-1; TRBD1 is a possible D gene (5 bases). The CDR3 has 15 amino acids. Trimming left V 8 bases short and J 4 bases short, with 20 bases between. CDR3 region: CASAPTVLMSTEAFF. The CDR3 DNA sequence: TGTGCCAGCGCCCCGACAGTTCTCATGAGCACTGAAGCTTTCTTT.

With regard to this clonotype: At one boundary the junction diverges from the germline segment, which might be a read error. The chain has TRBV11-3 and TRBJ2-3; either TRBD1 or TRBD2 may supply D (6 bases each). The CDR3 extends over 16 amino acids. Germline V gene data show CDR1 as SGHNT and CDR2 as YENEEA. Here the CDR3 reads CASILVAGGRTDTQYF. The DNA for the CDR3 is TGTGCCAGCATCTTAGTCGCCGGAGGGCGGACAGATACGCAGTATTTC.

Regarding this clonotype: Mismatch with germline at one junction end may stem from a read error. The V and J genes are TRBV11-3 and TRBJ2-6; tentatively, D is TRBD1 (6 bases). Germline V gene sequence: CDR1 SGHNT, CDR2 YENEEA. The CDR3 spans 17 residues. CDR3: CTSSLVGQTSGANVLTF. CDR3 DNA: TGTACCAGCAGCTTGGTTGGACAGACCTCTGGGGCCAACGTCCTGACTTTC.

The chain joins TRBV28 to TRBJ2-7; no clear D. Per the germline V gene, CDR1 is MDHEN and CDR2 is SYDVKM. This CDR3 region has 15 residues. Trimming took off 6 bases at V and 7 bases at J, with 22 bases between the two ends. The CDR3 is CASSPDPSRAGEQYF. In nucleotides, the CDR3 is TGTGCCAGCAGCCCCGACCCAAGTCGGGCTGGTGAGCAGTACTTC.

The table lists this clonotype with a count of one. The junction and the germline gene differ at one end; a read error may be behind it. The J gene is TRBJ1-1, the V gene TRBV29-1; D is possibly TRBD1 (6 bases). The V gene's germline CDR1 is SQVTM and CDR2 ANQGSEA. The CDR3 is made up of 12 amino acids. The CDR3 here is CSVHYRDLEGFF. In nucleotides, the CDR3 is TGCAGCGTCCATTACAGGGACCTTGAAGGTTTCTTT.

This clonotype appeared a few times. The chain joins TRBV5-1 to TRBJ1-2; TRBD1 aligns across 7 bases. CDR1 and CDR2 from the germline V gene are SGHRS and YFSETQ. V lost 4 bases and J lost 5; bases outside the gene matches: 2. The CDR3 runs 12 residues. CDR3 DNA sequence: TGCGCCAGCAGCCAGGGGGAGTATGGCTACACCTTC. Residues: CASSQGEYGYTF.

Turning to this clonotype: One end of the junction is discordant with germline, which a read error may explain. This chain connects TRBV10-2 to TRBJ2-7; D is unclear. The germline gives CDR1 WSHSY, CDR2 SAAADI. The CDR3 spans 13 residues. The CDR3 here is CASSEGYRREQYF. CDR3 coding DNA: TGTGCCAGCAGTGAAGGTTATCGAAGAGAGCAGTACTTC.

Of note for this clonotype: Germline is not matched at one junction end, which may reflect a read error. J is TRBJ2-3 and V is TRBV29-1, with a tentative D call TRBD2 (6 bases). The CDR3 loop spans 10 amino acids. Germline V lookup: CDR1 SQVTM, CDR2 ANQGSEA. For the CDR3, the DNA is TGCAGCGTTGGGGGGGATGCGCAGTGTTTT. The encoded protein is CSVGGDAQCF.

J is TRBJ2-3 and V is TRBV20-1; 12 positions agree with TRBD2. This CDR3 comprises 17 residues. Losses at the gene ends were 4 bases for V and 2 bases for J; bases not matched to a gene: 10. The germline CDR1 and CDR2 sequences are DFQATT and SNEGSKA (reference sequence). CDR3: CSATALAGGRDTDTQYF. In DNA, the CDR3 is TGCAGTGCTACGGCACTAGCGGGAGGTCGGGACACAGATACGCAGTATTTT.

The J gene is TRBJ2-7, the V gene TRBV28; D is ambiguous. The V gene lost 7 bases and the J gene lost 3 bases, with 19 bases spanning the gap. Germline assignment: CDR1 MDHEN and CDR2 SYDVKM. The CDR3 length is 15 residues. The CDR3 DNA sequence: TGTGCCAGCAACTTCTACCAAGGACGGAGCTACGAGCAGTACTTC. This gives the protein CASNFYQGRSYEQYF.

A note on this clonotype: A much larger clone lies a single base off, so this may be a read error. The chain has TRBV10-1 and TRBJ2-3; tentative D call: TRBD2 (6 bases). The CDR3 loop spans 15 amino acids. Germline CDR1 and CDR2: WNHNN and SYGVQD (reference sequence). CDR3 DNA: TGCGCCGGCAGTGACTACGGGAGAGACAGAGATACGCAGTATTTT. It is translated as CAGSDYGRDRDTQYF.

This clonotype was observed many times. The chain links TRBV4-3 to TRBJ2-3; TRBD1 agrees at 12 bases. The germline V gene encodes CDR1 LGHNA and CDR2 YSLEER. J was trimmed by 7 bases and V by 2 bases; bases with no gene match: 10. There are 17 residues in the CDR3. CDR3 sequence: CASSQWGTGQGANTQYF. The CDR3 coding sequence is TGCGCCAGCAGCCAATGGGGTACGGGACAGGGGGCTAATACGCAGTATTTT.